These 13 T cell receptor beta chains were sequenced from one sample in a study of T cells after yellow fever vaccination. MiXCR was run by TCRdb on the 5' RACE reads, yielding one entry per CDR3 protein. This sample has fewer than 500,000 distinct CDR3 sequences; about 19% occur once, and the top ten carry 18%. The sample was PBMCs, taken before the yellow fever booster vaccination. The receptors shown here come from a man younger than 35 who received the YFV17D yellow fever vaccine.

In this sample, this clonotype turned up a few times. The rearrangement links TRBV18 to TRBJ2-6, with a tentative D call TRBD2 (5 bases). Trimming stripped 0 bases from V and 3 bases from J, with 6 bases between. The CDR3 extends over 15 amino acids. Per germline, CDR1 KGHSH and CDR2 LQKENI. CDR3 loop: CASSPPGSGANVLTF. CDR3 coding DNA: TGTGCCAGCTCACCACCGGGGAGTGGGGCCAACGTCCTGACTTTC. The whole variable domain, filled in from reference TRBV18 and TRBJ2-6, reads NAGVMQNPRHLVRRRGQEARLRCSPMKGHSHVYWYRQLPEEGLKFMVYLQKENIIDESGMPKERFSAEFPKEGPSILRIQQVVRGDSAAYFCASSPPGSGANVLTFGAGSRLTVL.

This clonotype was detected only a few times. The V call is TRBV11-2, the J call TRBJ2-7; maybe TRBD2 (5 bases). V dropped 6 bases and J dropped 4 bases, with 13 bases sitting between them. Germline assignment: CDR1 SGHAT and CDR2 FQNNGV. The CDR3 covers 13 residues. CDR3 DNA: TGTGCCAGCAGTCCCTCGGGGAAATACGAGCAGTACGTC. Amino acids: CASSPSGKYEQYV.

The J gene is TRBJ2-7, the V gene TRBV2, with no clear D. The V end lost 7 bases, the J end lost 4 bases, and 8 bases lay between the germline ends. The CDR3 loop spans 11 amino acids. Germline loops: CDR1 SNHLY, CDR2 FYNNEI. The CDR3 region is CASTAGYEQYV. The CDR3 DNA is TGTGCCAGCACGGCCGGTTACGAGCAGTACGTC.

The V and J genes are TRBV12-3 or TRBV12-4 and TRBJ2-3; 9 bases align to TRBD2. The CDR3 is made up of 14 amino acids. The CDR3 spells CATRTSESTDTQYF. As DNA, the CDR3 is TGTGCTACCCGGACTAGCGAGAGCACAGATACGCAGTATTTT.

CDR3 DNA sequence: TGCGCCAGCACCACAGGGGATCGGTATCAGCCCCAGCATTTT. Translating gives CASTTGDRYQPQHF. This chain uses TRBV5-1 with TRBJ1-5; the match to TRBD1 covers 7 bases. The CDR3 length is 14 residues. Trimming took 6 bases from V and 5 from J; bases not matched to a gene: 8. The germline V gene encodes CDR1 SGHRS and CDR2 YFSETQ. Full variable domain (missing parts from reference TRBV5-1 and TRBJ1-5): KAGVTQTPRYLIKTRGQQVTLSCSPISGHRSVSWYQQTPGQGLQFLFEYFSETQRNKGNFPGRFSGRQFSNSRSEMNVSTLELGDSALYLCASTTGDRYQPQHFGDGTRLSIL.

At least ten counts were recorded for this clonotype. V usage is TRBV28 and J usage is TRBJ2-7; 11 bases are a match to TRBD1. There are 13 residues in the CDR3. V lost 4 bases, J lost 7 bases, and 3 bases stayed unmatched. The germline V gene encodes CDR1 MDHEN and CDR2 SYDVKM. The CDR3 is CASSSGQGGEQYV. The CDR3 DNA reads as TGTGCCAGCAGTTCGGGACAGGGGGGAGAGCAGTACGTC.

The rearrangement links TRBV7-3 to TRBJ2-3; no clear D gene. V was shortened by 4 bases and J by 5 bases, with 13 bases between the two germline ends. Germline values: CDR1 SGHTA, CDR2 FQGTGA. This CDR3 is built from 14 residues. CDR3 DNA sequence: TGTGCCAGCAGCTCCAGGCCGGTCGGAGATACGCAGTATTTT. This sequence encodes CASSSRPVGDTQYF.

The chain combines TRBV5-1 with TRBJ1-5, with D possibly being TRBD1 (5 bases). Germline V gene data show CDR1 as SGHRS and CDR2 as YFSETQ. This CDR3 region has 15 residues. V was trimmed by 0 bases and J by 5 bases, leaving 12 bases between them. The CDR3 DNA sequence: TGCGCCAGCAGCTTGGTTCCAGGGAAGTATCAGCCCCAGCATTTT. It encodes CASSLVPGKYQPQHF.

The rearrangement links TRBV10-2 to TRBJ1-2; D is undetermined. The germline V gene has CDR1 WSHSY and CDR2 SAAADI. This CDR3 comprises 14 residues. V lost 2 bases to trimming and J lost 2 bases, with 9 bases between them. The CDR3 region is CASSEIEGNYGYTF. The CDR3 bases are TGCGCCAGCAGTGAGATTGAGGGAAACTATGGCTACACCTTC.

The CDR3 region is CSARESGHYGYTF. In DNA form, the CDR3 reads TGCAGTGCTAGAGAGTCAGGTCACTATGGCTACACCTTC. J is TRBJ1-2 and V is TRBV20-1, with no clear D. Germline V gives CDR1 DFQATT, CDR2 SNEGSKA (reference sequence). V was cut by 0 bases and J by 3 bases, with 8 bases left in between. CDR3 size: 13 residues.

This sequence joins TRBV10-1 and TRBJ1-1; 7 positions agree with TRBD1. CDR3 length: 12 residues. Germline CDR1 reads WNHNN; CDR2 reads SYGVQD (reference sequence). Trimming cost V 5 bases and J 3 bases; bases outside gene matches: 0. This CDR3 is CASSTGDTEAFF. DNA of the CDR3: TGCGCCAGCAGTACAGGGGACACTGAAGCTTTCTTT.

This clonotype showed up just a few times. This chain links TRBV12-3 or TRBV12-4 with TRBJ1-3; TRBD1 might be the D (5 bases). The CDR3 is made up of 16 amino acids. Trimming left V 4 bases short and J 2 bases short, with 15 bases between. The CDR3: CASSSGWRDAGNTIYF. CDR3 coding DNA: TGTGCCAGCAGTTCCGGTTGGAGGGACGCTGGAAACACCATATATTTT.

This clonotype was found a few times. The chain carries TRBV12-3 or TRBV12-4 and TRBJ2-3; possibly TRBD2 for D (5 bases). V gave up 1 base and J gave up 5 bases, with 10 bases separating them. There are 14 residues in the CDR3. The CDR3 reads CASSLVTRGDTQYF. The CDR3 nucleotides read TGTGCCAGCAGTTTAGTAACCCGGGGAGATACGCAGTATTTT.